The 28 T cell receptor beta chains below all came from one sample that was sequenced in a study of blood T cell repertoires in COVID-19. Sequencing used immunoSEQ multiplex PCR; TCRdb keeps in-frame clones, though not all of them. This sample carries roughly 250,000 clones, around 90% of them seen once, and the ten largest clones take 1.2%. Sequencing input: PBMCs or T cells enriched from blood (not recorded which). These receptors came from a human donor in a cohort exposed to, infected with or recovered from COVID-19 (not recorded which). The donor label of this sample is uncertain.

The genes are TRBV6-2 or TRBV6-3 and TRBJ2-7, with D perhaps TRBD1 (5 bases). V gave up 4 bases and J gave up 3 bases, with 13 bases separating them. The CDR3 covers 14 residues. CDR1 is MNHEY and CDR2 is SVGEGT in the germline V gene. CDR3 sequence reads: CASSFGARGYEQYF. In DNA, the CDR3 is TGTGCCAGCAGTTTTGGGGCAAGGGGCTACGAGCAGTACTTC.

The CDR3 protein is CASSPPGQGKGYTF. The CDR3 DNA follows: TGTGCCAGCTCACCACCGGGACAGGGAAAGGGCTACACCTTC. The V gene is TRBV18, the J gene TRBJ1-2; 9 bases fit TRBD1. Germline CDR1 KGHSH, CDR2 LQKENI. The length of the CDR3 is 14 residues. V gave up 0 bases and J gave up 8 bases; unmatched junction bases: 4.

The V call is TRBV5-6, the J call TRBJ2-7; D may be TRBD1 (6 bases). Between the trimmed V and J ends, which lost 2 bases and 6 bases, there was a span of 15 bases. Germline V gene sequence: CDR1 SGHDT, CDR2 YYEEEE. The CDR3 length is 14 residues. The CDR3 coding sequence is TGTGCCAGCAGCTTATTCGGGACATCCCGCGAGCAGTACTTC. It yields the protein CASSLFGTSREQYF. Looking up the rest from reference TRBV5-6 and TRBJ2-7 gives the full variable domain: DAGVTQSPTHLIKTRGQQVTLRCSPKSGHDTVSWYQQALGQGPQFIFQYYEEEERQRGNFPDRFSGHQFPNYSSELNVNALLLGDSALYLCASSLFGTSREQYFGPGTRLTVT.

The chain is built from TRBV23-1 and TRBJ1-5, with 9 bases identical to TRBD1. TRBV23-1 is recorded as an ORF, its role being uncertain. With 3 bases clipped from V and 0 bases from J, the junction kept 15 bases outside the gene matches. CDR3 size: 20 residues. For the CDR3, the DNA is TGCGCCAGCAGTCACCATAAACAGGGGGCCTCGGCTTATAGCAATCAGCCCCAGCATTTT. This encodes CASSHHKQGASAYSNQPQHF.

The chain has TRBV7-9 and TRBJ1-1, with a possible D match to TRBD1 (5 bases). The germline V gene has CDR1 SEHNR and CDR2 FQNEAQ (reference sequence). The CDR3 is made up of 13 amino acids. The V and J ends lost 2 bases and 11 bases respectively, with 15 bases between them. CDR3 DNA sequence: TGTGCCAGCAGCTTACTCCAGGGTGACTTGGCTTTCTTT. This codes for CASSLLQGDLAFF. Using reference TRBV7-9 and TRBJ1-1 for the parts outside the CDR3, the full variable domain is DTGVSQNPRHKITKRGQNVTFRCDPISEHNRLYWYRQTLGQGPEFLTYFQNEAQLEKSRLLSDRFSAERPKGSFSTLEIQRTEQGDSAMYLCASSLLQGDLAFFGQGTRLTVV.

The chain has TRBV5-4 and TRBJ1-2, with D tentatively TRBD1 (5 bases). Between the trimmed V and J ends, which lost 7 bases and 7 bases, there was a span of 26 bases. CDR1 and CDR2 (germline): SGHNT, YYREEE (reference sequence). This CDR3 is built from 16 residues. The CDR3 DNA reads as TGTGCCAGCCTCGAGACAGTCGGCGGTCGTATGGGTGGCTACACCTTC. Amino acids: CASLETVGGRMGGYTF.

The chain is built from TRBV19 and TRBJ2-6, with TRBD1 matching 7 bases. Germline V CDR1 and CDR2: LNHDA, SQIVND (reference sequence). The CDR3 is 16 amino acids. V shed 4 bases and J 2 bases; nucleotides not matched to a gene: 5. CDR3 in amino acids: CASSTLTGAGANVLTF. The CDR3 bases are TGTGCCAGTAGTACGTTAACAGGGGCTGGGGCCAACGTCCTGACTTTC. Full variable domain (missing parts from reference TRBV19 and TRBJ2-6): DGGITQSPKYLFRKEGQNVTLSCEQNLNHDAMYWYRQDPGQGLRLIYYSQIVNDFQKGDIAEGYSVSREKKESFPLTVTSAQKNPTAFYLCASSTLTGAGANVLTFGAGSRLTVL.

The CDR3 region is CASSGDRGHHTF. CDR3 DNA: TGTGCCAGCAGTGGGGACAGAGGGCATCACACCTTC. The chain is built from TRBV25-1 and TRBJ1-2; 7 nucleotides match TRBD1. Per the germline V gene, CDR1 is MGHDK and CDR2 is SYGVNS. With 4 bases clipped from V and 12 bases from J, the junction kept 8 bases outside the gene matches. The CDR3 is made up of 12 amino acids.

V usage is TRBV15 and J usage is TRBJ2-5, with D uncertain. Looked up from germline, CDR1 is LNHNV and CDR2 is YYDKDF (reference sequence). The CDR3 is 12 amino acids. V was clipped by 6 bases and J by 2 bases, with 7 bases between them. CDR3 sequence: CATRGLQETQYF. CDR3 sequence (DNA): TGTGCCACCAGGGGCTTACAAGAGACCCAGTACTTC.

Concerning this clone itself: Different DNA sequences within this sample yield the same CDR3. This chain joins TRBV18 and TRBJ1-1, with 9 nucleotides matching TRBD1. This CDR3 contains 15 residues. The germline V gene has CDR1 KGHSH and CDR2 LQKENI. V lost 3 bases and J lost 1; bases outside the gene matches: 3. The CDR3 region has the DNA TGTGCCAGCTCACCGCCGGGACAGGGGAACACTGAAGCTTTCTTT. This encodes CASSPPGQGNTEAFF.

The V and J genes are TRBV6-1 and TRBJ1-2; D is perhaps TRBD1 (5 bases). The CDR3 is 14 amino acids. CDR1 is MNHNS, CDR2 SASEGT, per germline. With 3 bases removed from V and 4 bases from J, the gap between germline ends came to 12 bases. In nucleotides, the CDR3 is TGTGCCAGCAGTGATTTGGGGCCGACCTATGGCTACACCTTC. It is translated as CASSDLGPTYGYTF.

The chain uses TRBV29-1 and TRBJ2-7, with D perhaps matching TRBD1 (6 bases). Per germline, CDR1 SQVTM and CDR2 ANQGSEA. This CDR3 is 13 amino acids long. V was cut by 3 bases and J by 1 base, with 10 bases left in between. This chain's CDR3 is CSVDVGGSYEQYF. In DNA form, the CDR3 reads TGCAGCGTTGACGTAGGGGGTTCCTACGAGCAGTACTTC.

This chain connects TRBV5-1 to TRBJ1-1; D ambiguous. V lost 0 bases and J 2 bases, leaving 8 bases between the germline ends. The CDR3 is made up of 14 amino acids. The germline gives CDR1 SGHRS, CDR2 YFSETQ. Here the CDR3 reads CASSLARVNTEAFF. CDR3 nucleotide sequence: TGCGCCAGCAGCTTGGCCCGTGTAAACACTGAAGCTTTCTTT.

This clone was observed once. The genes are TRBV6-2 or TRBV6-3 and TRBJ2-7, with 8 bases matching TRBD1. CDR1 is MNHEY, CDR2 SVGEGT, per germline. After removal of 2 bases from V and 6 bases from J, the junction contained 15 bases not matched to a gene. The CDR3 is 17 amino acids. CDR3 in amino acids: CASSYAYRGSFFGEQYF. DNA of the CDR3: TGTGCCAGCAGTTACGCGTACAGGGGGAGTTTCTTTGGCGAGCAGTACTTC.

The CDR3 protein is CASSRDYTGELFF. The CDR3 DNA is TGTGCCAGCAGCCGAGACTATACCGGGGAGCTGTTTTTT. V gene TRBV7-2 combines with J gene TRBJ2-2, with D perhaps TRBD2 (5 bases). Germline V CDR1 and CDR2: SGHTA, FQGNSA. This CDR3 comprises 13 residues. Trimming removed 5 bases at V and 5 bases at J, with 9 bases between.

This rearrangement joins TRBV4-1 to TRBJ1-4, with 7 bases fitting TRBD1. Germline V lookup: CDR1 MGHRA, CDR2 YSYEKL. The CDR3 runs 16 residues. Germline trimming cut 1 base from V and 2 bases from J; bases unmatched to any gene: 4. CDR3 bases: TGCGCCAGCAGCCAAGTGACAGGGCGGACTAATGAAAAACTGTTTTTT. This encodes CASSQVTGRTNEKLFF.

The chain employs TRBV7-2 and TRBJ1-4, with no clear D. Germline loops: CDR1 SGHTA, CDR2 FQGNSA. Deletions cut 5 bases from V and 8 bases from J, with 18 bases between. The CDR3 spans 15 residues. The CDR3 DNA is TGTGCCAGCAGCCGCCGGCCAGGAAGAGCCGAAAAACTGTTTTTT. Its translation is CASSRRPGRAEKLFF.

This rearrangement joins TRBV6-5 to TRBJ1-6; the match to TRBD1 covers 9 bases. This CDR3 contains 16 residues. Germline assignment: CDR1 MNHEY and CDR2 SVGAGI. The J segment lost 7 bases and the V segment lost 0 bases, leaving 4 bases of the junction unmatched. The CDR3 loop is CASSYSLGTGNSPLHF. The DNA of the CDR3 is TGTGCCAGCAGTTACTCTTTAGGGACAGGGAATTCACCCCTCCACTTT.

The gene calls are TRBV30 and TRBJ1-2; maybe TRBD1 (5 bases). Trimming left V 2 bases short and J 7 bases short, with 14 bases between. From germline, CDR1 is GTSNPN and CDR2 SVGIG (reference sequence). This CDR3 is 13 amino acids long. CDR3 protein: CAWSRSLTAGYTF. The CDR3 DNA reads TGTGCCTGGAGTAGATCCTTGACAGCTGGCTACACCTTC.

This clone was seen more than once but under ten times. The gene calls are TRBV3-1 (or the pseudogene TRBV3-2) and TRBJ1-1; D call uncertain. Per germline, CDR1 LGHDT and CDR2 YNNKEL (reference sequence). The ends were cut back, 6 bases at V and 0 bases at J, with 5 bases in the middle. The CDR3 totals 12 residues. CDR3 residues: CASRRVNTEAFF. The CDR3 nucleotides read TGTGCCAGCAGACGAGTGAACACTGAAGCTTTCTTT.

The CDR3: CASSLIVGGSSYNEQFF. The CDR3 DNA follows: TGTGCCAGCAGTCTAATCGTCGGGGGGAGCTCCTACAATGAGCAGTTCTTC. The chain uses TRBV27 and TRBJ2-1, with TRBD2 matching over 7 bases. The ends lost 5 bases at V and 0 bases at J; junction bases unmatched: 10. In germline, CDR1 is MNHEY, CDR2 SMNVEV (reference sequence). The CDR3 length is 17 residues.

In this sample, this clone turned up once. The chain carries TRBV10-3 and TRBJ1-2; no clear D gene. The germline V gene encodes CDR1 ENHRY and CDR2 SYGVKD. Trimming took 2 bases from V and 7 from J, leaving 11 bases between them. This CDR3 spans 13 amino acids. This CDR3 reads CAISEGRESGYTF. The DNA of the CDR3 is TGTGCCATCAGTGAGGGTAGGGAGAGTGGCTACACCTTC.

This chain joins TRBV27 and TRBJ1-1, with a tentative D call TRBD1 (5 bases). Germline CDR1 is MNHEY and CDR2 is SMNVEV (reference sequence). This CDR3 is built from 17 residues. V gave up 3 bases and J gave up 1 base, with 18 bases separating them. The DNA of the CDR3 is TGTGCCAGCAGTTTCCGGCGGGACCTAACCCAGAACACTGAAGCTTTCTTT. Its protein is CASSFRRDLTQNTEAFF.

The genes are TRBV5-4 and TRBJ1-1; D may be TRBD1 (5 bases). The CDR3 contains 14 residues. V was clipped by 4 bases and J by 0 bases, with 10 bases between them. Per the germline V gene, CDR1 is SGHNT and CDR2 is YYREEE (reference sequence). This CDR3 reads CASSRQYMNTEAFF. CDR3 coding DNA: TGTGCCAGCAGCCGACAGTACATGAACACTGAAGCTTTCTTT. Full variable domain (outside the CDR3, taken from reference TRBV5-4 and TRBJ1-1): ETGVTQSPTHLIKTRGQQVTLRCSSQSGHNTVSWYQQALGQGPQFIFQYYREEENGRGNFPPRFSGLQFPNYSSELNVNALELDDSALYLCASSRQYMNTEAFFGQGTRLTVV.

The CDR3 nucleotides are TGTGCCAGCAGCTTAGCGAACAGTTGGAAGATAGACGAGCAGTACTTC. Residues: CASSLANSWKIDEQYF. This rearrangement joins TRBV7-2 to TRBJ2-7, with no clear D. V was trimmed by 0 bases and J by 5 bases, leaving 17 bases between them. Germline loops: CDR1 SGHTA, CDR2 FQGNSA. The CDR3 is made up of 16 amino acids.

The CDR3 loop reads CSASGQVGETQYF. The CDR3 DNA is TGCAGTGCTAGTGGTCAGGTCGGAGAGACCCAGTACTTC. The rearrangement joins TRBV20-1 to TRBJ2-5; D is unresolved. With 3 bases removed from V and 4 bases from J, the gap between germline ends came to 12 bases. Germline V gene lookup returns CDR1 DFQATT and CDR2 SNEGSKA (reference sequence). The CDR3 length is 13 residues.

The chain has TRBV2 and TRBJ2-1; D ambiguous. Between the trimmed V and J ends, which lost 6 bases and 4 bases, there was a span of 10 bases. The CDR3 loop spans 13 amino acids. Germline assignment: CDR1 SNHLY and CDR2 FYNNEI. The CDR3 protein is CASSPTGYNEQFF. Here the CDR3 DNA reads TGTGCCAGCAGCCCGACCGGGTACAATGAGCAGTTCTTC.

The chain has TRBV9 and TRBJ1-2; TRBD1 is a possible D gene (5 bases). The CDR3 covers 14 residues. Germline CDR1 and CDR2: SGDLS and YYNGEE. The V gene lost 7 bases and the J gene lost 4 bases, with 17 bases spanning the gap. CDR3 loop: CASGFADSPYGYTF. CDR3 bases: TGTGCCAGCGGTTTTGCCGACAGCCCCTATGGCTACACCTTC.